This passage covers 10 T cell receptor beta chains from one sample sequenced in a study of shared clonotypes between healthy human individuals. Here immunoSEQ multiplex PCR was the method, and the copy in TCRdb shows in-frame clones only, minus some. This sample has approximately 2,000,000 clones, with around 90% found just once. The specimen sequenced was naive CD4+ T cells from PBMCs. Described subset: CD45RA+ positively selected. These receptors all stem from a man between 18 and 29 years old in good health. Some clones in this sample may be carry-over from other donors' samples.

This clone was found a few times. V usage is TRBV30 and J usage is TRBJ1-1, with D perhaps matching TRBD1 (6 bases). V was cut by 0 bases and J by 4 bases, with 15 bases left in between. The CDR3 totals 15 residues. Germline assignment: CDR1 GTSNPN and CDR2 SVGIG (reference sequence). CDR3 protein: CAWSVPGAGGTEAFF. The CDR3 DNA follows: TGTGCCTGGAGTGTACCGGGGGCCGGGGGCACTGAAGCTTTCTTT.

As for this clone: Other nucleotide sequences from this sample produce the same CDR3. The rearrangement uses TRBV15 and TRBJ2-7, with TRBD1 matching over 9 bases. The CDR3 covers 16 residues. CDR1 and CDR2 from the germline V gene are LNHNV and YYDKDF (reference sequence). The V segment lost 3 bases and the J segment 1 base; nucleotides outside the gene matches: 7. CDR3 in DNA: TGTGCCACCAGCAGGCCCCCGGGACAGGGATCCTACGAGCAGTACTTC. Its translation is CATSRPPGQGSYEQYF.

The rearrangement joins TRBV28 to TRBJ2-7; 12 bases fit TRBD2. J gave up 3 bases and V 8 bases, and 2 bases lay outside the gene matches. CDR3 length equals 13 residues. Germline values: CDR1 MDHEN, CDR2 SYDVKM. CDR3 amino acids: CASGTSGYYEQYF. The CDR3 nucleotides read TGTGCCAGCGGGACTAGCGGGTACTACGAGCAGTACTTC.

The CDR3 DNA reads as TGTGCCAGCAGCTTAGTGATTGCGGGAACTGAAGCTTTCTTT. It translates to CASSLVIAGTEAFF. This chain links TRBV11-1 with TRBJ1-1; D gene uncertain. Trimming removed 1 base at V and 5 bases at J, with 11 bases between. Germline loops: CDR1 SGHAT, CDR2 FQDESV (reference sequence). The CDR3 is made up of 14 amino acids. The full variable domain, in which reference TRBV11-1 and TRBJ1-1 provide the parts outside the CDR3, is EAEVAQSPRYKITEKSQAVAFWCDPISGHATLYWYRQILGQGPELLVQFQDESVVDDSQLPKDRFSAERLKGVDSTLKIQPAELGDSAMYLCASSLVIAGTEAFFGQGTRLTVV.

The chain combines TRBV5-1 with TRBJ2-1, with 7 bases fitting TRBD1. There are 16 residues in the CDR3. V shed 0 bases and J 2 bases; nucleotides not matched to a gene: 5. Germline CDR1 SGHRS, CDR2 YFSETQ. CDR3 region: CASSLEGQGAYNEQFF. CDR3 in DNA: TGCGCCAGCAGCTTGGAGGGCCAGGGGGCCTACAATGAGCAGTTCTTC.

The genes are TRBV5-8 and TRBJ1-3; D is ambiguous. The CDR3 is made up of 15 amino acids. V shed 0 bases and J shed 6 bases, with 13 bases lying between them. Germline assignment: CDR1 SGHTS and CDR2 YDEGEE. The CDR3 is CASSLGGFNPNTIYF. The CDR3 DNA is TGTGCCAGCAGCTTGGGAGGGTTTAACCCAAACACCATATATTTT.

The chain couples TRBV2 to TRBJ2-7; no reliable D call. The CDR3 sequence is 12 residues long. Trimming cost V 5 bases and J 4 bases, with 9 bases left between them. Germline V gene sequence: CDR1 SNHLY, CDR2 FYNNEI. CDR3 amino acids: CASSIWDYEQYF. In DNA, the CDR3 is TGTGCCAGCAGTATCTGGGATTACGAGCAGTACTTC.

The CDR3, as DNA: TGTGCCAGCAACAATCTGGGATCCTACTATGGCTACACCTTC. It translates to CASNNLGSYYGYTF. The rearrangement links TRBV2 to TRBJ1-2; no reliable D call. V was pared by 7 bases and J by 3 bases, with 15 bases between. Looked up from germline, CDR1 is SNHLY and CDR2 is FYNNEI. The CDR3 covers 14 residues.

V gene TRBV11-2 combines with J gene TRBJ2-5; TRBD2 aligns across 10 bases. Germline V gene data show CDR1 as SGHAT and CDR2 as FQNNGV. V shed 4 bases and J 0 bases; nucleotides not matched to a gene: 5. There are 16 residues in the CDR3. As DNA, the CDR3 is TGTGCCAGCAGCTCAGGCGGGACTAGCGACCAAGAGACCCAGTACTTC. Amino acids: CASSSGGTSDQETQYF.

The chain combines TRBV5-4 with TRBJ2-3; D may be TRBD1 (6 bases). Germline V gene data show CDR1 as SGHNT and CDR2 as YYREEE (reference sequence). This CDR3 contains 16 residues. The germline V and J ends were trimmed by 0 bases and 3 bases, with 14 bases remaining between them. CDR3 DNA sequence: TGTGCCAGCAGCTTGGCCGCAGGGGCCAATACAGATACGCAGTATTTT. It specifies CASSLAAGANTDTQYF.